This T cell receptor (beta chain) was recorded in a study of T cells in Graves' hyperthyroidism and ophthalmopathy. The sample holds many counts of this clonotype. Patients were excluded because of uncontrolled infection, other autoimmune disease, pregnancy or lactation. The CDR3 extends over 15 amino acids. V gave up 5 bases and J gave up 10 bases; unmatched junction bases: 15. Germline CDR1 reads DFQATT; CDR2 reads SNEGSKA (reference sequence). TCR beta CDR3 regions were amplified from RNA. TCR CDR3 regions were first amplified by RT-PCR with HTBI primers. One entry per CDR3 protein results from TCRdb running MiXCR on the multiplex PCR reads. Here the sample spans about 480,000 distinct CDR3 sequences, approximately 15% being singletons.

Sequencing used blood. This chain connects TRBV20-1 to TRBJ1-4; 8 bases are a match to TRBD1. This clonotype was obtained from a woman aged 18 to 35 with Graves' hyperthyroidism. CDR3 nucleotide sequence: TGCAGTGCTTCCCCCACCGGGTCACAGGGGGTAAAACTGTTTTTT. This translates into CSASPTGSQGVKLFF.